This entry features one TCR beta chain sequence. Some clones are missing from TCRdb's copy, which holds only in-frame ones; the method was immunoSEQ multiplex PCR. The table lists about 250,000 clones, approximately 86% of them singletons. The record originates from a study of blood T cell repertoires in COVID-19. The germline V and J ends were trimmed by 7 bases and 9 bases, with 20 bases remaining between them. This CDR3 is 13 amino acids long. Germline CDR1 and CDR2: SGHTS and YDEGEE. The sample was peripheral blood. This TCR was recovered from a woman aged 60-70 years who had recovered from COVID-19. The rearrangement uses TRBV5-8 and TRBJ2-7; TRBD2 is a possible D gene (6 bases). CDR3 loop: CASLGTYASRQYF. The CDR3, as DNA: TGTGCCAGCCTTGGGACTTACGCATCGAGGCAGTACTTC.